A selection of T cell receptor beta chains follows, all from one sample in a study of blood T cell repertoires in COVID-19. The assay was immunoSEQ multiplex PCR, and TCRdb's table has in-frame clones only and misses some. The sample consists of 200,000 to 300,000 clones, roughly nine tenths of them appearing once. The sequenced sample was PBMCs or T cells enriched from blood (not recorded which). These receptor sequences come from a woman aged 25 to 39 with acute COVID-19. CDR3s leave out the opening cysteine and the closing phenylalanine or tryptophan. Each record gives: J gene, V gene, CDR3 protein.

TRBJ2-2,TRBV2,ASSEIGNQGGELF
TRBJ1-2,TRBV9,ASSPSNYGYT
TRBJ1-6,TRBV5-1,ASSLETENSPLH
TRBJ1-5,TRBV7-2,ASSSQPFSSNQPQH
TRBJ1-2,TRBV6-2/TRBV6-3,ASSWEINYGYT
TRBJ1-5,TRBV29-1,SVGDTLNQPQH
TRBJ2-5,TRBV19,ASSMVGRAEETQY
TRBJ2-7,TRBV5-1,ASSLTGTGGSYEQY
TRBJ1-3,TRBV13,ASSLDSSSGNTIY
TRBJ2-3,TRBV11-2,ASSLGVGPASDTQY
TRBJ2-2,TRBV29-1,SVERGPTGELF
TRBJ1-5,TRBV19,ASSILDRGWNQPQH
TRBJ2-4,TRBV20-1,SARGDSKNIQY
TRBJ1-1,TRBV6-6,ASSYDSLNTEAF